This record concerns one TCR beta chain sequence. This record belongs to a study of cytomegalovirus exposure and HLA in healthy donors. The validation cohort, a group of under 150 subjects, included the donors and was separate from the roughly 670-subject first cohort. TCRdb's table, derived via immunoSEQ multiplex PCR, lists solely in-frame clones and lacks some. The top ten hold just over 3% of the sample, which has some 260,000 clones, 80% to 95% seen once. The CDR3 runs to 15 residues. The trim removed 5 bases at V and 2 bases at J, leaving 5 bases unmatched. Germline loops: CDR1 SGHTA, CDR2 FQGNSA.

V is TRBV7-2 and J is TRBJ2-7; TRBD2 aligns across 11 bases. The source material was PBMCs. The receptor comes from a woman between 25 and 40 years old in good health and CMV-seronegative. In DNA, the CDR3 is TGTGCCAGCAGCCAAATGGGACTAGCGGCCTACGAGCAGTACTTC. It encodes CASSQMGLAAYEQYF.